These 21 T cell receptor beta chains came from one sample sequenced in a study of blood T cell repertoires in COVID-19. TCRdb keeps only in-frame clones here, not all; method: immunoSEQ multiplex PCR. Of just over 80,000 clones in the sample, approximately 90% were seen once. Material: PBMCs or T cells enriched from blood (not recorded which). The receptors were sampled from a woman between 45 and 65 years old with acute COVID-19.

This chain joins TRBV28 and TRBJ2-5; D unresolved. Germline CDR1 is MDHEN and CDR2 is SYDVKM. V was clipped by 2 bases and J by 3 bases, with 7 bases between them. The CDR3 has 13 amino acids. The CDR3 coding sequence is TGTGCCAGCAGTTTAAACAGAAAAGAGACCCAGTACTTC. Protein: CASSLNRKETQYF.

The chain uses TRBV27 and TRBJ1-2; D not resolved. V was clipped by 6 bases and J by 7 bases, with 21 bases between them. Germline V gene lookup returns CDR1 MNHEY and CDR2 SMNVEV (reference sequence). The CDR3 spans 15 residues. The CDR3 loop is CASRLKGGGSAGYTF. CDR3 nucleotides: TGTGCCAGCAGACTTAAGGGAGGCGGGTCGGCTGGCTACACCTTC.

The chain combines TRBV19 with TRBJ2-1; 10 bases line up with TRBD2. Trimming removed 5 bases from V and 8 bases from J; junction bases left unmatched: 9. Germline V lookup: CDR1 LNHDA, CDR2 SQIVND (reference sequence). The CDR3 contains 15 residues. The chain's CDR3 is CASSGWLAGEDEQFF. The CDR3 DNA reads TGTGCCAGTAGTGGGTGGCTAGCGGGAGAAGATGAGCAGTTCTTC.

This clone is a singleton in its sample. This chain connects TRBV5-6 to TRBJ2-1, with unresolved D. V lost 2 bases to trimming and J lost 0 bases, with 9 bases between them. CDR1 SGHDT and CDR2 YYEEEE come from the germline V gene. CDR3 length: 15 residues. The CDR3 DNA reads TGTGCCAGCAGCTTAATCACAGTCTCCTACAATGAGCAGTTCTTC. It yields the protein CASSLITVSYNEQFF. Together with reference TRBV5-6 and TRBJ2-1, the CDR3 gives the full variable domain: DAGVTQSPTHLIKTRGQQVTLRCSPKSGHDTVSWYQQALGQGPQFIFQYYEEEERQRGNFPDRFSGHQFPNYSSELNVNALLLGDSALYLCASSLITVSYNEQFFGPGTRLTVL.

The chain employs TRBV19 and TRBJ1-1, with D tentatively TRBD1 (6 bases). The V gene lost 9 bases and the J gene lost 0 bases, with 17 bases spanning the gap. This CDR3 region has 15 residues. CDR1 and CDR2 from the germline V gene are LNHDA and SQIVND (reference sequence). CDR3 DNA sequence: TGTGCCAGCAGTCGGAGGGGGGGAATGAACACTGAAGCTTTCTTT. It specifies CASSRRGGMNTEAFF.

The chain combines TRBV21-1 with TRBJ1-6; the table's D call, TRBD1, has no DNA check behind it. TRBV21-1 is an annotated pseudogene. The CDR3 is 16 amino acids. CDR3 DNA sequence: TGTGCCAGCAGCCCCGCGACGGGACAAACTAATTCACCCCTCCACTTT. This encodes CASSPATGQTNSPLHF.

The CDR3 reads CASSLAVGLGPETQYF. The CDR3, as DNA: TGCGCCAGCAGCTTGGCTGTGGGTTTGGGGCCAGAGACCCAGTACTTC. The rearrangement links TRBV5-1 to TRBJ2-5; the D gene is possibly TRBD1 (5 bases). The germline gives CDR1 SGHRS, CDR2 YFSETQ. V lost 0 bases and J 4 bases, leaving 16 bases between the germline ends. This CDR3 spans 16 amino acids.

The chain has TRBV30 and TRBJ1-3; D remains ambiguous. Germline CDR1 GTSNPN, CDR2 SVGIG (reference sequence). The V and J ends lost 2 bases and 8 bases respectively, with 19 bases between them. The CDR3 is made up of 15 amino acids. CDR3 residues: CAWSPPGVRRDTIYF. The CDR3 DNA reads TGTGCCTGGAGTCCCCCCGGGGTGAGGAGAGACACCATATATTTT.

This rearrangement joins TRBV18 to TRBJ2-7; the match to TRBD2 covers 7 bases. There are 16 residues in the CDR3. The J segment lost 2 bases and the V segment lost 1 base, leaving 8 bases of the junction unmatched. Looked up from germline, CDR1 is KGHSH and CDR2 is LQKENI. The CDR3 loop reads CASSPQSGETTYEQYF. The CDR3 nucleotides are TGTGCCAGCTCACCACAAAGCGGGGAGACTACCTACGAGCAGTACTTC. Full variable domain (remainder filled in from reference TRBV18 and TRBJ2-7): NAGVMQNPRHLVRRRGQEARLRCSPMKGHSHVYWYRQLPEEGLKFMVYLQKENIIDESGMPKERFSAEFPKEGPSILRIQQVVRGDSAAYFCASSPQSGETTYEQYFGPGTRLTVT.

The rearrangement links TRBV29-1 to TRBJ2-2; possibly TRBD1 for D (6 bases). Germline-derived CDR1 and CDR2 are SQVTM and ANQGSEA. CDR3 length: 14 amino acids. Between the trimmed V and J ends, which lost 6 bases and 4 bases, there was a span of 15 bases. The CDR3 is CSVQLQGSTGELFF. CDR3 bases: TGCAGCGTCCAATTACAGGGATCCACCGGGGAGCTGTTTTTT.

The chain employs TRBV6-5 and TRBJ2-7, with D perhaps TRBD2 (5 bases). The germline V and J ends were trimmed by 5 bases and 6 bases, with 11 bases remaining between them. The CDR3 consists of 12 residues. Germline V gene data show CDR1 as MNHEY and CDR2 as SVGAGI. The chain's CDR3 is CASSPRTVEQYF. The CDR3 DNA follows: TGTGCCAGCAGTCCCCGGACTGTCGAGCAGTACTTC.

The gene calls are TRBV14 and TRBJ2-5, with D maybe TRBD2 (5 bases). This CDR3 is 13 amino acids long. Germline CDR1 is SGHDN and CDR2 is FVKESK. Trimming removed 2 bases at V and 7 bases at J, with 11 bases between. The CDR3 nucleotides read TGTGCCAGCAGCCAAATACTTAGCGCGACCCAGTACTTC. Amino acids: CASSQILSATQYF.

The chain couples TRBV19 to TRBJ2-1, with D maybe TRBD1 (6 bases). The V end was cut by 9 bases, the J end by 1 base, with 19 bases between. The CDR3 contains 16 residues. The germline CDR1 and CDR2 sequences are LNHDA and SQIVND (reference sequence). The CDR3 DNA follows: TGTGCCAGCAAACTCGACCGTACAGGGTCCTACAATGAGCAGTTCTTC. Translating gives CASKLDRTGSYNEQFF.

The gene calls are TRBV12-3 or TRBV12-4 and TRBJ1-5; D uncertain. The V end lost 3 bases, the J end lost 4 bases, and 7 bases lay between the germline ends. The CDR3 is made up of 13 amino acids. CDR3 nucleotide sequence: TGTGCCAGCAGTTTTTACCAGAATCAGCCCCAGCATTTT. It codes for CASSFYQNQPQHF.

This rearrangement joins TRBV19 to TRBJ2-1, with D possibly being TRBD2 (7 bases). CDR3 length: 14 amino acids. V lost 4 bases to trimming and J lost 10 bases, with 17 bases between them. Per the germline V gene, CDR1 is LNHDA and CDR2 is SQIVND (reference sequence). In DNA, the CDR3 is TGTGCCAGTAGTAGCCTAGGGGGAGGGGGAGAGCAGTTCTTC. Protein sequence: CASSSLGGGGEQFF.

This chain connects TRBV5-1 to TRBJ2-2, with D perhaps matching TRBD1 (6 bases). Trimming removed 4 bases from V and 2 bases from J, with 12 bases in between. The CDR3 length is 15 residues. Germline CDR1 and CDR2: SGHRS and YFSETQ. The CDR3 sequence: CASSPLTGNTGELFF. CDR3 in DNA: TGCGCCAGCAGCCCGTTGACAGGAAACACCGGGGAGCTGTTTTTT.

V and J are TRBV20-1 and TRBJ2-3; TRBD2 agrees at 11 bases. CDR1 DFQATT and CDR2 SNEGSKA come from the germline V gene (reference sequence). Unmatched junction bases numbered 4, after V lost 3 bases and J lost 5 bases. The CDR3 runs 14 residues. The CDR3 sequence: CSASALAGVDTQYF. CDR3 nucleotides: TGCAGTGCTAGTGCACTAGCGGGAGTAGATACGCAGTATTTT.

This rearrangement joins TRBV3-1 (or the pseudogene TRBV3-2) to TRBJ1-2; 12 bases line up with TRBD1. This CDR3 has 18 amino acids. V lost 0 bases to trimming and J lost 6 bases; unmatched junction nucleotides: 11. The germline gives CDR1 LGHDT, CDR2 YNNKEL (reference sequence). The CDR3 nucleotides are TGTGCCAGCAGCCAAGAGGGGGGACAGGGGGCCTGGTGGGATGGCTACACCTTC. Translating it yields CASSQEGGQGAWWDGYTF.

The chain carries TRBV19 and TRBJ2-7; D remains ambiguous. CDR3 size: 16 residues. V lost 3 bases and J 2 bases, leaving 17 bases between the germline ends. Germline assignment: CDR1 LNHDA and CDR2 SQIVND (reference sequence). The DNA of the CDR3 is TGTGCCAGTAGTATTCATCGACAAGCCTCCACCTACGAGCAGTACTTC. It codes for CASSIHRQASTYEQYF.

The V call is TRBV19, the J call TRBJ2-5; 12 bases match TRBD2. CDR1 and CDR2 from the germline V gene are LNHDA and SQIVND (reference sequence). The CDR3 spans 16 residues. V lost 5 bases and J lost 2; bases outside the gene matches: 6. The CDR3 coding sequence is TGTGCCAGTAGTTCTCCCGGACTAGCGGGACAAGAGACCCAGTACTTC. Residues: CASSSPGLAGQETQYF.

The rearrangement joins TRBV28 to TRBJ1-2, with 11 bases fitting TRBD1. The junction had 6 bases not matched to a gene; V was cut back by 4 bases and J by 8 bases. Germline assignment: CDR1 MDHEN and CDR2 SYDVKM. This CDR3 has 14 amino acids. DNA of the CDR3: TGTGCCAGCAGTTACGGACAGGGGGCTCTAGGCTACACCTTC. It encodes CASSYGQGALGYTF.